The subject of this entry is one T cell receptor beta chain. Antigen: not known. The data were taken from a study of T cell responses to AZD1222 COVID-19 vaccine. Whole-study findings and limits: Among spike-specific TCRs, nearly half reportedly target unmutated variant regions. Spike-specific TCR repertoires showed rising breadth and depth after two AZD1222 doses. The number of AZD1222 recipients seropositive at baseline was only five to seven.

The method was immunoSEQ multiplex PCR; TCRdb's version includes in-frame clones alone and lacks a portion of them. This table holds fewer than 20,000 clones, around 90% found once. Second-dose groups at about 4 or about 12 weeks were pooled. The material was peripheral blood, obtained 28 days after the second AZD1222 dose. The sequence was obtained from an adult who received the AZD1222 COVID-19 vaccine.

The CDR3, as DNA: TGTGCCACCAGCAGAGGCAGGGATTCACCCCTCCACTTT. Its protein product is CATSRGRDSPLHF. The genes are TRBV15 and TRBJ1-6; tentatively, D is TRBD1 (5 bases). Germline CDR1 is LNHNV and CDR2 is YYDKDF (reference sequence). This CDR3 has 13 residues. Trimming took off 1 base at V and 8 bases at J, with 6 bases between the two ends.